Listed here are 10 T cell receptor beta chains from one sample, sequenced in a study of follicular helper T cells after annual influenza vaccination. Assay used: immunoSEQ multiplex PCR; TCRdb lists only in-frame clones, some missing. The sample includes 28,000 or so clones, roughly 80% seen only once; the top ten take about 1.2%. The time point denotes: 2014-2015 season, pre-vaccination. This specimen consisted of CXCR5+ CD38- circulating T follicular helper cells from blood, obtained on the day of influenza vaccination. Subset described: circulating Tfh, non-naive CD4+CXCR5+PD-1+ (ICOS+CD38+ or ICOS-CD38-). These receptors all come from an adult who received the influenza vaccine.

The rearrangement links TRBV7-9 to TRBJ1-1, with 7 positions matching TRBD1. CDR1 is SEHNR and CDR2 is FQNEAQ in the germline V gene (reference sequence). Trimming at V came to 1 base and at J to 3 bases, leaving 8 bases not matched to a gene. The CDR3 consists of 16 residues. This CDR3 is CASSLGPGQVHTEAFF. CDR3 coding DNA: TGTGCCAGCAGCTTAGGGCCAGGACAGGTTCACACTGAAGCTTTCTTT.

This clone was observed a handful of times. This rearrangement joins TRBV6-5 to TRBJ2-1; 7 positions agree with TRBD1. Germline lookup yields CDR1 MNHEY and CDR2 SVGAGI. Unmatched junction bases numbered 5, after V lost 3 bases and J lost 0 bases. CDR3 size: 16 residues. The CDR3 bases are TGTGCCAGCAGTTATCGGGGACAGAGCTCCTACAATGAGCAGTTCTTC. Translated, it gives CASSYRGQSSYNEQFF.

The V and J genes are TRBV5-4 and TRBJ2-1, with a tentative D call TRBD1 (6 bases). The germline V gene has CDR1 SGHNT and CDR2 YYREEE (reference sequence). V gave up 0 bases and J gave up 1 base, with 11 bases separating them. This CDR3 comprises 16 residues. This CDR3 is CASSLETGSSYNEQFF. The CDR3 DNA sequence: TGTGCCAGCAGCTTGGAGACAGGTTCTTCCTACAATGAGCAGTTCTTC.

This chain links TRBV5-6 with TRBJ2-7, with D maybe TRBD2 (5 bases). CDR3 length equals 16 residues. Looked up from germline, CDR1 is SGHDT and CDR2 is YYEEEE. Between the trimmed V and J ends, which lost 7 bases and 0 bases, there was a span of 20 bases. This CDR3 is CASSPGVRRNSYEQYF. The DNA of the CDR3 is TGTGCCAGCTCCCCCGGGGTCAGGCGGAACTCCTACGAGCAGTACTTC.

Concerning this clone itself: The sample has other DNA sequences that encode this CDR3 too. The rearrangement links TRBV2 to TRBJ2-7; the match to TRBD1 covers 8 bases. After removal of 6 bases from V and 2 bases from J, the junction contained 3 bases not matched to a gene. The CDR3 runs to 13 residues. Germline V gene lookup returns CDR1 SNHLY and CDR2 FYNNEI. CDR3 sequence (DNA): TGTGCCAGCAGCCCGGACAGGGCCTACGAGCAGTACTTC. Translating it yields CASSPDRAYEQYF.

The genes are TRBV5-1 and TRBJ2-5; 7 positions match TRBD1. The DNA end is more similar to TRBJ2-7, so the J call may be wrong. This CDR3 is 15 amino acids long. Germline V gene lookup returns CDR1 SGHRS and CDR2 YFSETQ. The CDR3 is CASSLGQGQSYEQYF. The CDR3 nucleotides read TGCGCCAGCAGCTTGGGGCAGGGACAGTCCTACGAGCAGTACTTC.

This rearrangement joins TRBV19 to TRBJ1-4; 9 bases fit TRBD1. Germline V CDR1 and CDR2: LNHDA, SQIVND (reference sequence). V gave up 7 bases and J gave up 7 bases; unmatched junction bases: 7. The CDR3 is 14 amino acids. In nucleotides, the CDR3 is TGTGCCAGTATACGGACAGGGGAGGGTGAAAAACTGTTTTTT. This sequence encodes CASIRTGEGEKLFF. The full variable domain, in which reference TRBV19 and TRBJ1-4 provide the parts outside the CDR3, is DGGITQSPKYLFRKEGQNVTLSCEQNLNHDAMYWYRQDPGQGLRLIYYSQIVNDFQKGDIAEGYSVSREKKESFPLTVTSAQKNPTAFYLCASIRTGEGEKLFFGSGTQLSVL.

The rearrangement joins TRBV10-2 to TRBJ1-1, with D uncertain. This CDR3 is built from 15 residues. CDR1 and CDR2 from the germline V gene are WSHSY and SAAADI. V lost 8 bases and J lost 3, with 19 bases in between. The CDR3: CASLKGFSGDTEAFF. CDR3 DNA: TGCGCCAGCCTGAAGGGATTTAGCGGGGACACTGAAGCTTTCTTT.

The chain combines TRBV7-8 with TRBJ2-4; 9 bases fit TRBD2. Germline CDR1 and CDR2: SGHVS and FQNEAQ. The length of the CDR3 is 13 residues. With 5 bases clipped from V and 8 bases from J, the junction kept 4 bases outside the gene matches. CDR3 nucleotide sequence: TGTGCCAGCAGCAGCGGGAGGAGCGACATTCAGTACTTC. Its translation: CASSSGRSDIQYF.

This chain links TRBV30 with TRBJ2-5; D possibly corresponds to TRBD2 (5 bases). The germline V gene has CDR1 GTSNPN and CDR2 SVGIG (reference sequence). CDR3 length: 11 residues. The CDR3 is CVGWRQETQYF. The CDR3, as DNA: TGTGTGGGGTGGAGGCAAGAGACCCAGTACTTC.